These 14 T cell receptor beta chains share one sample of origin, sequenced in a study of early T cells in non-severe SARS-CoV-2 infection. Via MiXCR, TCRdb re-called the 5' RACE reads, giving one row per CDR3 protein. The sample consists of roughly 40,000 distinct CDR3 sequences, over 3% of them appearing once. The sequenced sample was whole blood. Every receptor here comes from an adult who was a healthcare worker with PCR-confirmed SARS-CoV-2 infection or an uninfected control (not recorded which).

This clonotype was picked up many times. V and J are TRBV7-9 and TRBJ1-5; 7 bases align to TRBD1. V shed 5 bases, J shed 1 base, and the junction held 5 bases outside the gene matches. Germline V gives CDR1 SEHNR, CDR2 FQNEAQ (reference sequence). The CDR3 length is 15 residues. The DNA of the CDR3 is TGTGCCAGCAGCCCGCCGGGACAGAGCAATCAGCCCCAGCATTTT. Protein: CASSPPGQSNQPQHF.

This clonotype has a count of ten or more. This sequence joins TRBV27 and TRBJ2-3; possibly TRBD1 for D (5 bases). V lost 1 base, J lost 0 bases, and 8 bases lay in between. Per the germline V gene, CDR1 is MNHEY and CDR2 is SMNVEV (reference sequence). CDR3 size: 15 residues. CDR3 protein: CASSLYDRSTDTQYF. The DNA of the CDR3 is TGTGCCAGCAGTTTATACGACAGAAGCACAGATACGCAGTATTTT.

This clonotype has ten or more counts. This rearrangement joins TRBV7-6 to TRBJ2-5; 7 bases match TRBD2. J lost 1 base, V lost 5 bases, and 10 bases had no gene match. CDR1 and CDR2 (germline): SGHVS, FNYEAQ. This CDR3 region has 16 residues. The CDR3 protein is CASSPFSSGLQETQYF. CDR3 coding DNA: TGTGCCAGCAGCCCATTTTCTAGCGGCCTCCAAGAGACCCAGTACTTC. The whole variable domain, filled in from reference TRBV7-6 and TRBJ2-5, reads GAGVSQSPRYKVTKRGQDVALRCDPISGHVSLYWYRQALGQGPEFLTYFNYEAQQDKSGLPNDRFSAERPEGSISTLTIQRTEQRDSAMYRCASSPFSSGLQETQYFGPGTRLLVL.

This clonotype was counted ten times or more. This chain connects TRBV5-4 to TRBJ2-7; 13 nucleotides line up with TRBD2. The CDR3 runs 16 residues. The junction had 7 bases not matched to a gene; V was cut back by 1 base and J by 6 bases. Per the germline V gene, CDR1 is SGHNT and CDR2 is YYREEE (reference sequence). CDR3 region: CASSLSGLAGVREQYF. The CDR3 nucleotides are TGTGCCAGCAGCTTGTCCGGACTAGCGGGAGTTCGCGAGCAGTACTTC. Full variable domain (rest looked up from reference TRBV5-4 and TRBJ2-7): ETGVTQSPTHLIKTRGQQVTLRCSSQSGHNTVSWYQQALGQGPQFIFQYYREEENGRGNFPPRFSGLQFPNYSSELNVNALELDDSALYLCASSLSGLAGVREQYFGPGTRLTVT.

This clonotype was detected many times. The V gene is TRBV6-6, the J gene TRBJ2-7, with 9 positions matching TRBD1. The junction had 5 bases not matched to a gene; V was cut back by 0 bases and J by 5 bases. The germline gives CDR1 MNHNY, CDR2 SVGAGI (reference sequence). The CDR3 is made up of 15 amino acids. CDR3 in DNA: TGTGCCAGCAGTTACTCTCGGGACAGGGACCACGAGCAGTACTTC. Translating it yields CASSYSRDRDHEQYF.

This clonotype was detected only a few times. Sequence at one end of the junction differs from germline and may be a read error. The V gene is TRBV9, the J gene TRBJ2-7; weak D call: TRBD2 (5 bases). CDR3 length equals 14 residues. Germline V CDR1 and CDR2: SGDLS, YYNGEE. CDR3: CASSAGLHTYELYF. Here the CDR3 DNA reads TGTGCCAGCAGCGCTGGACTCCATACCTACGAGCTGTACTTC.

This clonotype was observed at least ten times. The chain recombines TRBV10-1 with TRBJ2-5, with TRBD2 matching 8 bases. Per germline, CDR1 WNHNN and CDR2 SYGVQD (reference sequence). The CDR3 loop spans 16 amino acids. Trimming removed 0 bases from V and 3 bases from J; junction bases left unmatched: 6. In nucleotides, the CDR3 is TGCGCCAGCAGTGAGTCGGGAGCGGGGGCTGAAGAGACCCAGTACTTC. Translated: CASSESGAGAEETQYF.

This clonotype has just a few counts. This chain joins TRBV7-3 and TRBJ1-1; perhaps TRBD1 as D (5 bases). V was shortened by 4 bases and J by 4 bases, with 13 bases between the two germline ends. From germline, CDR1 is SGHTA and CDR2 FQGTGA. CDR3 length: 14 residues. This chain's CDR3 is CASSSGGGGTEAFF. The CDR3 bases are TGTGCCAGCAGCTCAGGCGGGGGAGGCACTGAAGCTTTCTTT.

This clonotype was picked up many times. V and J are TRBV7-8 and TRBJ2-4; a possible D gene is TRBD2 (6 bases). Trimming left V 1 base short and J 5 bases short, with 18 bases between. Germline CDR1 SGHVS, CDR2 FQNEAQ. This CDR3 is built from 17 residues. This chain's CDR3 is CASSLVVAGRIENIQYF. The CDR3 nucleotides are TGTGCCAGCAGCTTAGTAGTAGCAGGGAGGATCGAAAACATTCAGTACTTC.

This clonotype was counted at least ten times. This chain connects TRBV6-6 to TRBJ1-4; no definite D call. V was pared by 2 bases and J by 8 bases, with 12 bases between. The CDR3 sequence is 14 residues long. In germline, CDR1 is MNHNY, CDR2 SVGAGI (reference sequence). The CDR3, as DNA: TGTGCCAGCAGTTACGTGAATGATCCGGAAAAACTGTTTTTT. It translates to CASSYVNDPEKLFF.

This clonotype was recorded many times. The chain is built from TRBV19 and TRBJ1-4; D unclear. The CDR3 runs 17 residues. Trimming shortened V by 4 bases and J by 7 bases, and 22 bases separated the two germline ends. From germline, CDR1 is LNHDA and CDR2 SQIVND (reference sequence). Written as DNA, the CDR3 is TGTGCCAGTAGTACCCCTTTACACCGGACCGATTCTGAAAAACTGTTTTTT. Translated: CASSTPLHRTDSEKLFF.

Remarks on this clonotype: A much larger clone is a single base away; this may be a read error. The CDR3 is CASSVQCNEQYF. CDR3 sequence (DNA): TGTGCCAGCAGCGTACAGTGTAACGAGCAGTACTTC. The V call is TRBV7-9, the J call TRBJ2-7; D is undetermined. CDR3 length equals 12 residues. The V and J ends lost 5 bases and 5 bases respectively, with 10 bases between them. From germline, CDR1 is SEHNR and CDR2 FQNEAQ (reference sequence).

The genes are TRBV10-3 and TRBJ2-7; D unresolved. The CDR3 is made up of 12 amino acids. The germline CDR1 and CDR2 sequences are ENHRY and SYGVKD. V shed 3 bases and J shed 3 bases, with 6 bases lying between them. CDR3 amino acids: CAISDQVYEQYF. DNA of the CDR3: TGTGCCATCAGTGACCAGGTCTACGAGCAGTACTTC.

There are many counts of this clonotype. This sequence joins TRBV6-2 or TRBV6-3 and TRBJ2-5; D call uncertain. With 2 bases removed from V and 9 bases from J, the gap between germline ends came to 7 bases. This CDR3 region has 11 residues. Germline V gene lookup returns CDR1 MNHEY and CDR2 SVGEGT. This CDR3 reads CASSYESAQYF. The DNA for the CDR3 is TGTGCCAGCAGTTACGAATCAGCCCAGTACTTC.